Relative to its sample, the clone carrying this T cell receptor (beta chain) is medium-sized. Germline V CDR1 and CDR2: SGHTA, FQGTGA. This CDR3 region has 15 residues. With 5 bases clipped from V and 7 bases from J, the junction kept 11 bases outside the gene matches. This record belongs to a study of blood T cell repertoires in COVID-19. Study as a whole: Specimens from acute and convalescent COVID-19 originated in the United States, Italy and Spain. PBMCs, B-cell-depleted T cells, or T cells were the source of the cDNA or gDNA that made up the material.

TCRdb keeps only in-frame clones here, not all; method: immunoSEQ multiplex PCR. The sample holds around 25,000 clones, 65% to 80% seen once. Seattle participants joined during active infection and were tracked over time. The chain recombines TRBV7-3 with TRBJ2-5; TRBD1 aligns across 9 bases. This clonotype was sampled from a man in his fifties or sixties with COVID-19, enrolled during active disease. Sequenced sample: peripheral blood. CDR3 sequence reads: CASSKSGQGEGTQYF. The CDR3 DNA is TGTGCCAGCAGCAAATCGGGACAGGGTGAAGGGACCCAGTACTTC.